This T cell receptor (beta chain) was obtained from a study of blood T cell repertoires in COVID-19. On the study more broadly: Samples representing acute and convalescent COVID-19 were sourced from the United States, Italy and Spain. T cells, B-cell-depleted T cells, or PBMCs provided the cDNA or gDNA that served as material.

Methods used by the authors: Amplified reference gene primers provided the basis for estimating nucleated cell counts. TCRdb's table, derived via immunoSEQ multiplex PCR, lists solely in-frame clones and lacks some. V and J calls and clone size come straight from that table; D and trimming were deduced from the DNA. The profile shows roughly 3,400 clones, 70% of them singletons. Germline assignment: CDR1 SGDLS and CDR2 YYNGEE. V lost 1 base to trimming and J lost 5 bases, with 18 bases between them. CDR3 length equals 16 residues. The material sequenced was peripheral blood. The TCR comes from a man in his 70s with active COVID-19. The chain couples TRBV9 to TRBJ2-5, with a weak D call TRBD2 (6 bases). The CDR3 DNA follows: TGTGCCAGCAGCGTAATTTCGGGCGGGATCGGTGAGACCCAGTACTTC. This codes for CASSVISGGIGETQYF.